This T cell receptor beta chain was sequenced in a study of T-cell reconstitution after alpha-beta-depleted transplantation in children. Study-level results: The main origin of T-cell counts and diversity one year after transplant was newly produced T cells. Two months or so post-transplant, alpha-beta T cells reportedly derived from several hundred expanded graft clones. Surviving recipient T cells and thymic progenitors underlay high day-60 TCRbeta diversity in some patients.

The CDR3 covers 16 residues. V lost 2 bases to trimming and J lost 1 base, with 12 bases between them. The germline CDR1 and CDR2 sequences are SNHLY and FYNNEI. This clonotype was recorded at least ten times. What it binds is not known. Construction of the TCRbeta library involved unique molecular identifiers. Each CDR3 protein gets one entry after TCRdb re-called the PCR reads with MiXCR. The sample yields fewer than 350,000 distinct CDR3 sequences, around 10% seen once. Sample: peripheral blood, taken 180 days after TCRalphabeta/CD19-depleted stem cell transplant. The chain carries TRBV2 and TRBJ2-4; D not resolved. The receptor was derived from a male patient under 10 years old who had a stem cell transplant for chronic granulomatous disease, so the T cells may come from the graft donor. CDR3 protein: CASSELPSTAKNIQYF. In nucleotides, the CDR3 is TGTGCCAGCAGTGAACTCCCTTCTACGGCCAAAAACATTCAGTACTTC.